These 11 T cell receptor beta chains originate from one sample sequenced in a study of blood T cell repertoires in COVID-19. Assay: immunoSEQ multiplex PCR; the TCRdb copy retains only in-frame clones and omits some. Here the sample spans about 99,000 clones, just over 85% being singletons. The sequenced material came from peripheral blood. All receptors come from a human donor in a cohort sampled during active COVID-19.

The V gene is TRBV2, the J gene TRBJ2-7, with 8 bases lining up with TRBD2. Germline lookup yields CDR1 SNHLY and CDR2 FYNNEI. The V gene end was trimmed by 2 bases and the J gene end by 6 bases; junction bases not matched to a gene: 6. The CDR3 consists of 14 residues. CDR3 DNA: TGTGCCAGCAGTGAATTGGCGGGGGGAGGCGAGCAGTACTTC. Amino acid sequence: CASSELAGGGEQYF.

There are a few counts of this clone. V usage is TRBV21-1 and J usage is TRBJ2-3; no DNA check was done on the table's D call, TRBD2. TRBV21-1 is classified as a pseudogene. The CDR3 spans 22 residues. CDR3 protein: CATRLTIHEPGTSEYGTDTQYF. CDR3 nucleotides: TGTGCCACCAGATTAACTATCCATGAACCCGGGACTAGCGAGTACGGCACAGATACGCAGTATTTT.

The gene calls are TRBV10-3 and TRBJ2-1; 14 bases match TRBD2. This CDR3 is 16 amino acids long. Germline CDR1 reads ENHRY; CDR2 reads SYGVKD. Unmatched junction bases numbered 3, after V lost 4 bases and J lost 4 bases. The CDR3 region has the DNA TGTGCCATCAGTGTCGGACTAGCGGGAGGATACAATGAGCAGTTCTTC. Translated, it gives CAISVGLAGGYNEQFF.

This rearrangement joins TRBV7-2 to TRBJ2-7, with D tentatively TRBD2 (6 bases). CDR1 SGHTA and CDR2 FQGNSA come from the germline V gene. Trimming took off 1 base at V and 0 bases at J, with 7 bases between the two ends. This CDR3 is 14 amino acids long. The CDR3 DNA sequence: TGTGCCAGCAGCTTAGGCGGGACCTCCTACGAGCAGTACTTC. Protein: CASSLGGTSYEQYF.

In its sample, this clone was seen once. V gene TRBV9 combines with J gene TRBJ1-1; TRBD1 is a possible D gene (6 bases). The CDR3 covers 14 residues. Germline CDR1 SGDLS, CDR2 YYNGEE. The V end lost 0 bases, the J end lost 1 base, and 7 bases lay between the germline ends. This chain's CDR3 is CASSVGGQNTEAFF. The DNA for the CDR3 is TGTGCCAGCAGCGTAGGGGGGCAGAACACTGAAGCTTTCTTT.

This clone was seen only once. This chain uses TRBV2 with TRBJ1-4; 7 bases map to TRBD1. Germline assignment: CDR1 SNHLY and CDR2 FYNNEI. The trim removed 6 bases at V and 2 bases at J, leaving 3 bases unmatched. The CDR3 runs to 14 residues. Here the CDR3 reads CASRDRLTNEKLFF. CDR3 nucleotides: TGTGCCAGCAGGGACAGGTTGACTAATGAAAAACTGTTTTTT.

This clone was detected once. The gene calls are TRBV11-2 and TRBJ2-5; a possible D gene is TRBD1 (5 bases). The CDR3 covers 16 residues. Looked up from germline, CDR1 is SGHAT and CDR2 is FQNNGV. The germline V and J ends were trimmed by 1 base and 5 bases, with 17 bases remaining between them. Here the CDR3 reads CASSLGSAGRRETQYF. The CDR3 nucleotides are TGTGCCAGCAGCTTAGGTTCGGCAGGGCGTCGGGAGACCCAGTACTTC. The variable domain in full, completed from reference TRBV11-2 and TRBJ2-5, reads EAGVAQSPRYKIIEKRQSVAFWCNPISGHATLYWYQQILGQGPKLLIQFQNNGVVDDSQLPKDRFSAERLKGVDSTLKIQPAKLEDSAVYLCASSLGSAGRRETQYFGPGTRLLVL.

This clone was found once. This chain connects TRBV9 to TRBJ2-6; weak D call: TRBD2 (5 bases). The CDR3 has 16 residues. The germline V gene has CDR1 SGDLS and CDR2 YYNGEE. The V end lost 6 bases, the J end lost 2 bases, and 15 bases lay between the germline ends. CDR3 in DNA: TGTGCCAGCAACCTTGGATGGGGAGCTGGGGCCAACGTCCTGACTTTC. Amino acids: CASNLGWGAGANVLTF.

This chain connects TRBV7-6 to TRBJ1-4; TRBD1 might be the D (5 bases). The CDR3 length is 16 residues. Trimming took off 1 base at V and 5 bases at J, with 14 bases between the two ends. Germline assignment: CDR1 SGHVS and CDR2 FNYEAQ. Written as DNA, the CDR3 is TGTGCCAGCAGCTTAGTGTCGGGGGGGATAAATGAAAAACTGTTTTTT. It yields the protein CASSLVSGGINEKLFF.

The V gene is TRBV7-2, the J gene TRBJ1-2; 10 bases align to TRBD1. The germline gives CDR1 SGHTA, CDR2 FQGNSA. After removal of 6 bases from V and 4 bases from J, the junction contained 5 bases not matched to a gene. The CDR3 length is 14 residues. The CDR3 sequence is CASRSGTGAYGYTF. CDR3 sequence (DNA): TGTGCCAGCAGGTCCGGGACAGGGGCCTATGGCTACACCTTC.

The chain joins TRBV27 to TRBJ2-6, with D maybe TRBD2 (6 bases). This CDR3 contains 16 residues. CDR1 and CDR2 from the germline V gene are MNHEY and SMNVEV (reference sequence). Between the trimmed V and J ends, which lost 7 bases and 0 bases, there was a span of 13 bases. CDR3 DNA sequence: TGTGCCAGCACCCCCGGGGGTTCCTCTGGGGCCAACGTCCTGACTTTC. Residues: CASTPGGSSGANVLTF.